Below are 7 T cell receptor beta chains sequenced from a single sample in a study of T cell repertoires in cytomegalovirus infection. TCRdb re-called the reads with MiXCR, one entry per CDR3 protein. The sample has roughly 720,000 distinct CDR3 sequences, under 40% seen once. Specimen: PBMCs. These receptors came from a human donor in good health (CMV status not recorded). Some clones in this sample may be carry-over from other donors' samples.

V and J are TRBV27 and TRBJ2-1; 10 positions agree with TRBD2. Germline values: CDR1 MNHEY, CDR2 SMNVEV (reference sequence). V was pared by 6 bases and J by 1 base, with 9 bases of the junction left unmatched. This CDR3 has 17 amino acids. The CDR3 reads CASRVTSGWGSYNEQFF. The CDR3 bases are TGTGCCAGCAGGGTGACTAGCGGGTGGGGTTCCTACAATGAGCAGTTCTTC.

This clonotype was seen at least ten times. The rearrangement links TRBV12-3 or TRBV12-4 to TRBJ1-2, with D possibly being TRBD1 (6 bases). Deletions cut 7 bases from V and 8 bases from J, with 20 bases between. The CDR3 loop spans 14 amino acids. Here the CDR3 reads CASILAGLQGGYTF. Here the CDR3 DNA reads TGTGCCAGCATCCTCGCGGGACTGCAGGGGGGCTACACCTTC.

This sequence joins TRBV11-2 and TRBJ2-7; D ambiguous. Germline V CDR1 and CDR2: SGHAT, FQNNGV. CDR3 size: 12 residues. Trimming left V 2 bases short and J 6 bases short, with 8 bases between. Written as DNA, the CDR3 is TGTGCCAGCAGCTTATCCTTATCCGAGCAGTACTTC. Protein sequence: CASSLSLSEQYF. Full variable domain (outside the CDR3, taken from reference TRBV11-2 and TRBJ2-7): EAGVAQSPRYKIIEKRQSVAFWCNPISGHATLYWYQQILGQGPKLLIQFQNNGVVDDSQLPKDRFSAERLKGVDSTLKIQPAKLEDSAVYLCASSLSLSEQYFGPGTRLTVT.

The chain links TRBV28 to TRBJ1-2; a weak D match, TRBD1 (6 bases). V lost 6 bases and J lost 3, with 14 bases in between. In germline, CDR1 is MDHEN, CDR2 SYDVKM. The CDR3 has 14 residues. The CDR3 protein is CASSGGGSDYGYTF. The CDR3 DNA follows: TGTGCCAGCAGCGGAGGGGGGTCTGACTATGGCTACACCTTC.

The rearrangement uses TRBV5-1 and TRBJ1-5, with TRBD1 as a possible D gene (5 bases). The ends were cut back, 3 bases at V and 1 base at J, with 11 bases in the middle. CDR1 is SGHRS and CDR2 is YFSETQ in the germline V gene. The CDR3 extends over 15 amino acids. The CDR3 region has the DNA TGCGCCAGCAGCTACCAGGGAGGGAGCAATCAGCCCCAGCATTTT. The encoded protein is CASSYQGGSNQPQHF.

This sequence joins TRBV28 and TRBJ2-1, with a possible D match to TRBD1 (5 bases). The CDR3 covers 16 residues. V lost 3 bases and J 0 bases, leaving 12 bases between the germline ends. Germline V CDR1 and CDR2: MDHEN, SYDVKM. The CDR3 sequence: CASSLRTSSSYNEQFF. For the CDR3, the DNA is TGTGCCAGCAGTTTGCGGACATCGAGCTCCTACAATGAGCAGTTCTTC.

This sequence joins TRBV19 and TRBJ2-3, with D maybe TRBD2 (5 bases). V was shortened by 8 bases and J by 2 bases, with 17 bases between the two germline ends. From germline, CDR1 is LNHDA and CDR2 SQIVND (reference sequence). CDR3 length: 15 residues. The CDR3 sequence is CASSLLGRFTDTQYF. Written as DNA, the CDR3 is TGTGCCAGTTCCTTACTAGGCAGATTCACAGATACGCAGTATTTT. Supplemented by reference TRBV19 and TRBJ2-3, the full variable domain reads DGGITQSPKYLFRKEGQNVTLSCEQNLNHDAMYWYRQDPGQGLRLIYYSQIVNDFQKGDIAEGYSVSREKKESFPLTVTSAQKNPTAFYLCASSLLGRFTDTQYFGPGTRLTVL.